This T cell receptor (beta chain) was identified during a study of response to subunit inactivated influenza vaccine. TCRdb independently ran MiXCR on the RT-PCR reads; one entry per CDR3 protein. The sample yields about 580,000 distinct CDR3 sequences, around 15% seen once. The germline V gene encodes CDR1 SGHRS and CDR2 YFSETQ. There are 15 residues in the CDR3. V was clipped by 4 bases and J by 3 bases; unmatched bases: 10. This clonotype was detected many times. Its specificity is unknown. General observations from the study: Each seasonal flu vaccination may recruit only limited new T cells, authors suggested.

The V and J genes are TRBV5-1 and TRBJ2-7; 7 positions match TRBD2. The sequence was obtained from a man aged 50 or older who received an inactivated influenza vaccine. Material: PBMCs from blood, obtained 12 days after vaccination. The CDR3 DNA sequence: TGCGCCAGCAGCACGGCCCCCGGGGACTACTACGAGCAGTACTTC. Translated, it gives CASSTAPGDYYEQYF.